This T cell receptor (beta chain) was identified during a study of T cell responses to AZD1222 COVID-19 vaccine. Study conclusions and caveats: Spike-specific TCR breadth and depth both grew after two AZD1222 doses. White British donors predominated, females outnumbered males, and clonal diversity was possibly underestimated. Seropositive AZD1222 recipients at baseline numbered only 6 or 7. Repertoire sampling was restricted to post-peak T cell response timepoints.

Only in-frame clones appear in the TCRdb table, and some are missing; sequencing was by immunoSEQ multiplex PCR. This table has fewer than 200,000 clones, roughly 94% appearing once. Worth noting for this clone: Its antigen is as yet unknown.

The V gene lost 5 bases and the J gene lost 2 bases, with 10 bases spanning the gap. Germline loops: CDR1 LGHNT, CDR2 FRNRAP. The CDR3 totals 13 residues. The specimen comprised peripheral blood, sampled on day 0 of MenACWY control vaccination. The V and J genes are TRBV12-5 and TRBJ2-7; D gene uncertain. The sequence was obtained from an adult in good health. The CDR3 reads CASGSGRAYEQYF. Here the CDR3 DNA reads TGTGCTAGTGGTAGTGGTCGGGCCTACGAGCAGTACTTC.